This T cell receptor beta chain was identified during a study of cytomegalovirus exposure and HLA in healthy donors (dated by TCRdb to 2016 to 2017). Turning to the overall study: According to a later analysis, one platform produced both the 100 to 150 validation repertoires and the 670 or so repertoires of the first cohort. In addition to the first cohort of around 670 subjects, a separate validation cohort of approximately 120 different subjects was used. The study aimed to test whether cataloging public T cell receptors could reveal signatures of past pathogen exposure. To predict cytomegalovirus infection status, the study brought together high-throughput TCR immunosequencing, statistical association of individual TCRs with disease status, and machine learning.

General findings and caveats noted by the study authors: Across donors, most TCR sequences were observed very rarely, whereas some public TCRs were present in many individuals. In vitro tests confirmed that a few of the cytomegalovirus-associated TCR beta chains recognize cytomegalovirus antigens. In both the original and validation cohorts, the classifier was reported to diagnose cytomegalovirus status with high specificity and sensitivity. The authors suggested that the approach could potentially be generalized to other disease states and immunological phenotypes. Of the cluster scores, 85% to 95% were above 0 in a later analysis, which found that TCRs clustered in the first cohort also tended to co-occur in the 120 validation repertoires. A later analysis had no HLA typing for the validation cohort, so co-occurrence there was scored across all 110 or so repertoires. A total of 150 to 200 TCR beta chains were listed by the study as associated with cytomegalovirus.

Inclusive of the bounding cysteine and phenylalanine, the CDR3 is 14 residues long. The sequence is cut down to CDR3 DNA, 42 bases in frame from base 1. CDR1 is given as SGHRS and CDR2 as YFSETQ, both from the germline V gene. Unmatched junction bases come to 8, with V trimmed by 7 bases and J by 2 bases. Preparation of the library involved the immunoSEQ multiplex PCR assay. The original pipeline was this. A statistical classification framework was developed to diagnose cytomegalovirus status using the catalog of TCR beta chain sequences. In its TCRdb copy, this immuneACCESS table keeps in-frame sequences only and misses some clones. Where compared with another copy, unresolved V genes explain less than half of these, and the others have no known cause. That table gives V, J and clone size, and the DNA gave D and trimming. This sample holds more than 120,000 clones; approximately 86% were observed only once. The ten largest account for approximately 10% of the sample.

Remarks on this clone: Its antigen is still unknown. No base qualities exist here, and no much larger clone lies one base off it.

The donors belonged to the validation cohort of 120 subjects, which was separate from the approximately 700-subject first cohort. The sequenced material came from PBMCs. The chain is encoded by TRBV5-1 joined to TRBJ2-5; 7 of the junction bases match TRBD1. The TCR comes from a man aged 18 to 29 in good health and CMV-seropositive. The CDR3 is CASRRDSIQETQYF. The DNA is as follows: TGCGCCAGCCGACGGGACAGTATTCAAGAGACCCAGTACTTC.